Shown below are 13 T cell receptor beta chains from a single sample sequenced in a study of blood T cell repertoires in COVID-19 (TCRdb year 2020). The receptor library was made with the immunoSEQ multiplex PCR assay. The table comes from immuneACCESS by way of TCRdb, which keeps in-frame sequences with V and J called. Part of the clones is missing from these tables; in studies checked, under half for an unresolved V gene and the rest for unknown reasons. The sample contains 150,000 to 200,000 clones, 80% to 90% of them found a single time. Roughly 8.4% of the sample goes to the ten largest clones. Sequenced sample: PBMCs or T cells enriched from blood (not recorded which). These receptors were collected from a young woman who had recovered from COVID-19.

Only a few counts were recorded for this clone. The chain carries TRBV5-1 and TRBJ2-3; 9 bases map to TRBD1. There are 15 residues in the CDR3. The ends lost 2 bases at V and 2 bases at J; junction bases unmatched: 3. Germline V gene data show CDR1 as SGHRS and CDR2 as YFSETQ. The CDR3 protein is CASSFDRGDTDTQYF. The CDR3 nucleotides are TGCGCCAGCAGCTTCGACAGGGGGGACACAGATACGCAGTATTTT.

The sample holds one count of this clone. This sequence joins TRBV27 and TRBJ2-2; 8 bases fit TRBD1. After removal of 6 bases from V and 6 bases from J, the junction contained 3 bases not matched to a gene. Germline values: CDR1 MNHEY, CDR2 SMNVEV (reference sequence). This CDR3 has 13 amino acids. CDR3 region: CASRDRAAGELFF. The CDR3 DNA reads TGTGCCAGCAGGGACAGGGCGGCCGGGGAGCTGTTTTTT.

In this sample, this clone turned up once. This rearrangement joins TRBV5-1 to TRBJ2-5, with D uncertain. This CDR3 has 14 residues. Germline values: CDR1 SGHRS, CDR2 YFSETQ. V was pared by 0 bases and J by 3 bases, with 9 bases between. The chain's CDR3 is CASSLVTSEETQYF. Written as DNA, the CDR3 is TGCGCCAGCAGCTTGGTTACGAGTGAAGAGACCCAGTACTTC. Full variable domain (remainder filled in from reference TRBV5-1 and TRBJ2-5): KAGVTQTPRYLIKTRGQQVTLSCSPISGHRSVSWYQQTPGQGLQFLFEYFSETQRNKGNFPGRFSGRQFSNSRSEMNVSTLELGDSALYLCASSLVTSEETQYFGPGTRLLVL.

This chain connects TRBV5-1 to TRBJ2-7, with a possible D match to TRBD1 (6 bases). Germline V gene lookup returns CDR1 SGHRS and CDR2 YFSETQ. This CDR3 spans 13 amino acids. Between the trimmed V and J ends, which lost 4 bases and 5 bases, there was a span of 13 bases. The CDR3 is CASSKGQSHEQYF. Written as DNA, the CDR3 is TGCGCCAGCAGCAAGGGACAATCCCACGAGCAGTACTTC.

The chain carries TRBV2 and TRBJ1-2; 10 positions agree with TRBD1. J was trimmed by 11 bases and V by 4 bases; bases with no gene match: 7. Germline values: CDR1 SNHLY, CDR2 FYNNEI. The CDR3 is made up of 13 amino acids. The CDR3: CASSGTPGQGYTF. DNA for the CDR3: TGTGCCAGCAGTGGTACCCCGGGACAGGGGTACACCTTC.

The chain employs TRBV10-3 and TRBJ2-5; 8 bases match TRBD1. The junction had 5 bases not matched to a gene; V was cut back by 6 bases and J by 5 bases. The germline CDR1 and CDR2 sequences are ENHRY and SYGVKD. The CDR3 totals 13 residues. DNA of the CDR3: TGTGCCATCAGCCAGGGGGCAGGGGAGACCCAGTACTTC. This encodes CAISQGAGETQYF.

The chain links TRBV5-6 to TRBJ1-5; 7 positions agree with TRBD1. The CDR3 covers 15 residues. The ends lost 1 base at V and 6 bases at J; junction bases unmatched: 7. CDR1 and CDR2 (germline): SGHDT, YYEEEE. The CDR3 region is CASSLRGPSPQPQHF. In DNA form, the CDR3 reads TGTGCCAGCAGCTTGAGGGGGCCTTCGCCTCAGCCCCAGCATTTT.

The chain joins TRBV30 to TRBJ1-6; TRBD1 matches 7 bases. The germline gives CDR1 GTSNPN, CDR2 SVGIG (reference sequence). After removal of 0 bases from V and 0 bases from J, the junction contained 5 bases not matched to a gene. This CDR3 is 17 amino acids long. The CDR3 DNA is TGTGCCTGGAGTGTGGACAGGAGCAGCTCCTATAATTCACCCCTCCACTTT. Protein product: CAWSVDRSSSYNSPLHF.

This chain links TRBV9 with TRBJ2-3, with 9 positions matching TRBD2. Trimming at V came to 0 bases and at J to 0 bases, leaving 17 bases not matched to a gene. Germline loops: CDR1 SGDLS, CDR2 YYNGEE. The CDR3 has 21 amino acids. The CDR3 spells CASSVAAGRVGLAGSTDTQYF. DNA for the CDR3: TGTGCCAGCAGCGTAGCGGCTGGAAGGGTGGGGCTAGCGGGGAGCACAGATACGCAGTATTTT.

The chain combines TRBV9 with TRBJ1-2; D might be TRBD1 (5 bases). The V end was cut by 0 bases, the J end by 8 bases, with 14 bases between. Germline CDR1 and CDR2: SGDLS and YYNGEE. CDR3 length: 14 residues. The CDR3 loop is CASSVATGVGGYTF. The CDR3 DNA sequence: TGTGCCAGCAGCGTAGCTACGGGGGTAGGCGGCTACACCTTC.

The V gene is TRBV5-4, the J gene TRBJ2-3; weak D call: TRBD1 (6 bases). There are 14 residues in the CDR3. V lost 4 bases and J 2 bases, leaving 11 bases between the germline ends. CDR1 is SGHNT and CDR2 is YYREEE in the germline V gene (reference sequence). This CDR3 reads CASSLQGSTDTQYF. DNA of the CDR3: TGTGCCAGCAGCCTCCAGGGGTCCACAGATACGCAGTATTTT. The full variable domain, with the rest looked up from reference TRBV5-4 and TRBJ2-3, is ETGVTQSPTHLIKTRGQQVTLRCSSQSGHNTVSWYQQALGQGPQFIFQYYREEENGRGNFPPRFSGLQFPNYSSELNVNALELDDSALYLCASSLQGSTDTQYFGPGTRLTVL.

The chain carries TRBV24-1 and TRBJ2-3; TRBD1 aligns across 9 bases. The CDR3 spans 15 residues. V dropped 1 base and J dropped 6; count of bases not matched to a gene: 4. Per germline, CDR1 KGHDR and CDR2 SFDVKD. The CDR3: CATSDFGQGTDTQYF. CDR3 DNA: TGTGCCACCAGTGATTTTGGACAGGGGACGGATACGCAGTATTTT.

The chain couples TRBV29-1 to TRBJ1-1, with D hard to call. The V end was cut by 2 bases, the J end by 0 bases, with 7 bases between. Germline assignment: CDR1 SQVTM and CDR2 ANQGSEA. CDR3 size: 13 residues. Written as DNA, the CDR3 is TGCAGCGTTGAAATACAGATGAACACTGAAGCTTTCTTT. Translating it yields CSVEIQMNTEAFF.